This T cell receptor (beta chain) was retrieved from a study of preoperative IRX-2 immunotherapy in early breast cancer. Regarding treatment: preoperative locoregional IRX-2 cytokine immunotherapy. Samples came from a phase Ib trial of preoperative locoregional IRX-2 cytokine immunotherapy. Clones were read by immunoSEQ multiplex PCR, and TCRdb kept only the in-frame ones, dropping some. The sample consists of 40,000 to 45,000 clones, around 77% of them appearing once. The V end was cut by 4 bases, the J end by 4 bases, with 8 bases between. There are 13 residues in the CDR3. V gene TRBV7-1 combines with J gene TRBJ1-3; D unresolved. TRBV7-1 is an ORF, with its function uncertain. This TCR came from a human donor with breast cancer. Sequencing was performed on tumor tissue, taken after IRX-2 immunotherapy. The DNA for the CDR3 is TGTGCCAGCAGCTTAGGGTCCGGAAACACCATATATTTT. It yields the protein CASSLGSGNTIYF.